This T cell receptor (beta chain) came from a study of radiotherapy plus CTLA-4 blockade in lung cancer. This CDR3 comprises 14 residues. Trimming removed 4 bases from V and 4 bases from J, with 11 bases in between. CDR1 GTSNPN and CDR2 SVGIG come from the germline V gene (reference sequence). This clone has only a few counts. This table comes from immunoSEQ multiplex PCR, and its TCRdb copy is limited to in-frame clones, with some not included. The data hold 75,000 to 95,000 clones, with around 72% observed a single time. The chain combines TRBV30 with TRBJ2-6; a weak D match, TRBD1 (5 bases). The clonotype originates from a human donor with non-small cell lung cancer that progressed on radiotherapy plus ipilimumab. This material consisted of peripheral blood, taken from a patient treated with radiotherapy plus ipilimumab. CDR3 DNA sequence: TGTGCCTGGACAGGGATCTCCGGGGCCAACGTCCTGACTTTC. Amino acid sequence: CAWTGISGANVLTF. The whole variable domain, remainder taken from reference TRBV30 and TRBJ2-6, is SQTIHQWPATLVQPVGSPLSLECTVEGTSNPNLYWYRQAAGRGLQLLFYSVGIGQISSEVPQNLSASRPQDRQFILSSKKLLLSDSGFYLCAWTGISGANVLTFGAGSRLTVL.